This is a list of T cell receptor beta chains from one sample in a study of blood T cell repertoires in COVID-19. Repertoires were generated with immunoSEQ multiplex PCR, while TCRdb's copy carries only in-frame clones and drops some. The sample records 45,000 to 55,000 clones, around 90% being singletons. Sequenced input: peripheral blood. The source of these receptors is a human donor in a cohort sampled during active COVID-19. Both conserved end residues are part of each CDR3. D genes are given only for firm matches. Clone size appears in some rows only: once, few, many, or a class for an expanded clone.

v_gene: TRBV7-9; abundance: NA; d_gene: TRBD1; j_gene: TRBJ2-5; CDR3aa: CASSPATGRIGGETQYF; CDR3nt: TGTGCCAGCAGCCCCGCGACAGGGCGAATTGGTGGAGAGACCCAGTACTTC
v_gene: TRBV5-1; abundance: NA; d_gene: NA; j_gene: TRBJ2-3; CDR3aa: CASTPGADTQYF; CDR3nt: TGCGCCAGCACCCCAGGGGCAGATACGCAGTATTTT
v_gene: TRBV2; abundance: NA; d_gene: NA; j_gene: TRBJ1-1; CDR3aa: CASRYLRLENTEAFF; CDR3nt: TGTGCCAGCAGGTACTTGCGACTGGAAAACACTGAAGCTTTCTTT
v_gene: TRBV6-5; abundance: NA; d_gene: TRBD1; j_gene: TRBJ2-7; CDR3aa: CASSPDRGLLEQYF; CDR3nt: TGTGCCAGCAGTCCTGACAGGGGGCTTCTCGAGCAGTACTTC
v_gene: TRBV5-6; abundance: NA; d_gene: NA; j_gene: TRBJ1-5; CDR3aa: CASSLWGSSLNQPQHF; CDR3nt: TGTGCCAGCAGCTTGTGGGGCTCGTCTCTCAATCAGCCCCAGCATTTT
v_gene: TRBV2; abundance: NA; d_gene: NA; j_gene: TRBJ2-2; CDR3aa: CASSEWPATGELFF; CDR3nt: TGTGCCAGCAGTGAATGGCCCGCCACCGGGGAGCTGTTTTTT
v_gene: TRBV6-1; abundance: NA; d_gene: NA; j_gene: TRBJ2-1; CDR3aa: CASSEEQFSYNEQFF; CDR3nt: TGTGCCAGCAGTGAGGAACAGTTCTCCTACAATGAGCAGTTCTTC
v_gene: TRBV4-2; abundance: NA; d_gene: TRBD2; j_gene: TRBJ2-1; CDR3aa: CASSQDPRGGRDEQFF; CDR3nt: TGTGCCAGCAGCCAAGATCCCCGGGGGGGCCGGGATGAGCAGTTCTTC
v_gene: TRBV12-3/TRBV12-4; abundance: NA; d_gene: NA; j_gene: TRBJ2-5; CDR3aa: CASRGDQETQYF; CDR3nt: TGTGCCAGCAGAGGGGACCAAGAGACCCAGTACTTC
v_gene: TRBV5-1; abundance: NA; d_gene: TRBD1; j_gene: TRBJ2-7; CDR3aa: CASSGGGQGALEQYF; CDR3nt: TGCGCCAGCAGCGGTGGGGGACAGGGTGCCCTCGAGCAGTACTTC
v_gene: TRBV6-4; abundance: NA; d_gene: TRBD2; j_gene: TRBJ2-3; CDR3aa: CASSDYSGGGTDTQYF; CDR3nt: TGTGCCAGCAGTGACTATAGCGGGGGAGGCACAGATACGCAGTATTTT
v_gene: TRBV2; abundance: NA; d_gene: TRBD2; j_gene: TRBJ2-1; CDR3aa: CASSEAKLAGDPNEQFF; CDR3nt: TGTGCCAGCAGTGAAGCCAAGTTAGCGGGGGACCCCAATGAGCAGTTCTTC
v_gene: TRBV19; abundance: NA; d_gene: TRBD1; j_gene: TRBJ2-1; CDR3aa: CATVRTGGSYNEQFF; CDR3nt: TGTGCTACAGTAAGGACAGGGGGCTCCTACAATGAGCAGTTCTTC
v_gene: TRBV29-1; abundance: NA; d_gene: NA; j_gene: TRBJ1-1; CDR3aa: CSVSTSGDTEAFF; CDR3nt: TGCAGCGTTTCCACCTCAGGTGACACTGAAGCTTTCTTT
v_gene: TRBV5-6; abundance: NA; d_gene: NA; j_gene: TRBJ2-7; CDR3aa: CASSLAGTYEQYF; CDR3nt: TGTGCCAGCAGCTTGGCAGGGACCTACGAGCAGTACTTC
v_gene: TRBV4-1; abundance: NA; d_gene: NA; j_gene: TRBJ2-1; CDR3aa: CASSQRGGSYNEQFF; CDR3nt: TGCGCCAGCAGCCAAAGGGGAGGCTCCTACAATGAGCAGTTCTTC
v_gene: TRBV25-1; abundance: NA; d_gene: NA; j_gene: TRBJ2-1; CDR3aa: CASRTPTDNEQFF; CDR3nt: TGTGCCAGCAGGACTCCCACTGACAATGAGCAGTTCTTC
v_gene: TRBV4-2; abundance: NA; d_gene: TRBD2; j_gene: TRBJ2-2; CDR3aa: CASSQDPTSGAGELFF; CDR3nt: TGTGCCAGCAGCCAAGATCCGACTAGCGGGGCCGGGGAGCTGTTTTTT
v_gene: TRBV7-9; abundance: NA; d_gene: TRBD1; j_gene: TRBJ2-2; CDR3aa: CASSLMGQLSGELFF; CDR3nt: TGTGCCAGCAGCTTAATGGGACAGCTATCCGGGGAGCTGTTTTTT
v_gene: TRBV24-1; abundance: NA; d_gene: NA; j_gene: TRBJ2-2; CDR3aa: CATSDEKQTTGELFF; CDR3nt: TGTGCCACCAGTGATGAAAAACAAACCACCGGGGAGCTGTTTTTT
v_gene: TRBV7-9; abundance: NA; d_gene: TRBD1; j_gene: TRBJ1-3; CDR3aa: CASSFVGDGQGKTGNTIYF; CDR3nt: TGTGCCAGCAGCTTCGTGGGGGACGGACAGGGTAAAACTGGAAACACCATATATTTT
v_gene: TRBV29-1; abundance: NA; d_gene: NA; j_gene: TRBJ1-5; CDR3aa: CSVEDRVWAGVQPQHF; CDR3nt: TGCAGCGTTGAAGATCGGGTTTGGGCAGGGGTTCAGCCCCAGCATTTT
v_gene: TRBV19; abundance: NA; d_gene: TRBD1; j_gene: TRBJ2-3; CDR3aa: CASSMPRGQDTQYF; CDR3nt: TGTGCCAGTAGTATGCCAAGGGGGCAGGATACGCAGTATTTT
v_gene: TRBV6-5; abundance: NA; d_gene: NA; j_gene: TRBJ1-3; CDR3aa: CASRDAMAGVIYF; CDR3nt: TGTGCCAGCCGCGACGCGATGGCGGGCGTAATATATTTT
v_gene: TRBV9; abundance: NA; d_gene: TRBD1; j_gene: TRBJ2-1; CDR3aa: CASSTRTGGNEQFF; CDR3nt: TGTGCCAGCAGCACCCGGACAGGGGGGAATGAGCAGTTCTTC
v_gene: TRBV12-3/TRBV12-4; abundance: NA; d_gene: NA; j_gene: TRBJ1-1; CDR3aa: CASSWRGEAFF; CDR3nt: TGTGCCAGCAGTTGGAGAGGGGAAGCTTTCTTT
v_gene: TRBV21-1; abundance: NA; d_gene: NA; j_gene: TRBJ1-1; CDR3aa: CASSKRTEANTEAFF; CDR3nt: TGTGCCAGCAGCAAACGTACAGAAGCGAACACTGAAGCTTTCTTT
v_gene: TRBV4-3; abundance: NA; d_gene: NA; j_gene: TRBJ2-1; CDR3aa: CASSQGAYNEQFF; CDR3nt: TGCGCCAGCAGCCAGGGAGCCTACAATGAGCAGTTCTTC
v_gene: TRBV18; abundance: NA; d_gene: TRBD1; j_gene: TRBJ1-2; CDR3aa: CASSADRADGYTF; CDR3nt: TGTGCCAGCTCAGCGGACAGGGCCGACGGCTACACCTTC
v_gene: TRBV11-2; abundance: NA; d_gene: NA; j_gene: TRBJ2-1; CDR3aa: CASSLRGGLANEQFF; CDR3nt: TGTGCCAGCAGCTTACGGGGTGGCTTGGCCAATGAGCAGTTCTTC
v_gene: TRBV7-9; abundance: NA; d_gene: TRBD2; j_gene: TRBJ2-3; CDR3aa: CASSLTSGPSTDTQYF; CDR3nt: TGTGCCAGCAGCTTGACTAGCGGGCCTAGCACAGATACGCAGTATTTT
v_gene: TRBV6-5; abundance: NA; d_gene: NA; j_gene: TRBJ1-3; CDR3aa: CASSQVQGRTIYF; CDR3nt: TGTGCCAGCAGCCAGGTCCAAGGGAGGACCATATATTTT
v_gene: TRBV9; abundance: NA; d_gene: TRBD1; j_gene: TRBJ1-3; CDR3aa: CASSVEAQGDHTIYF; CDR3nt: TGTGCCAGCAGCGTAGAGGCACAGGGGGATCACACCATATATTTT
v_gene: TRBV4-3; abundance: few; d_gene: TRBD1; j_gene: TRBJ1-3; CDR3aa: CASSQDGQGALGNTIYF; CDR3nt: TGCGCCAGCAGCCAAGATGGTCAGGGGGCGTTGGGAAACACCATATATTTT
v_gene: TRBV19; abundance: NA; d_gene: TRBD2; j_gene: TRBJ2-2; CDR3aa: CASRGLAVNTGELFF; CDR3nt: TGTGCCAGTAGGGGACTAGCGGTAAACACCGGGGAGCTGTTTTTT
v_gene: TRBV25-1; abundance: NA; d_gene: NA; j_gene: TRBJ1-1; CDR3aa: CASSESGSNTEAFF; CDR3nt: TGTGCCAGCAGTGAATCGGGGTCGAACACTGAAGCTTTCTTT
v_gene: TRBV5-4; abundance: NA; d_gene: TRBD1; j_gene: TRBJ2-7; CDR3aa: CASSFDRVTYEQYF; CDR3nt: TGTGCCAGCAGCTTCGACAGGGTGACCTACGAGCAGTACTTC